A selection of T cell receptor beta chains follows, all from one sample in a study of response to subunit inactivated influenza vaccine. TCRdb fed the RT-PCR reads into MiXCR, producing one record per CDR3 protein. The table records 500,000 to 600,000 distinct CDR3 sequences, about 15% of them present only once. The starting material was CD4+ T cells sorted from PBMCs, obtained roughly 24 months after vaccination. The receptors here all came from a man between 45 and 75 years old who received an inactivated influenza vaccine. Each CDR3 is given with its conserved first and last residue. D genes are given only for firm matches. A row's size may be missing; if present it is once, few, many or a size class.

V gene	clone size	J gene	D gene	CDR3 protein	CDR3 DNA
TRBV20-1	few	TRBJ1-6	NA	CSARDRYNLSPLHF	TGCAGTGCTAGAGATAGGTACAATCTTTCACCCCTCCACTTT
TRBV29-1	many	TRBJ1-2	NA	CSVERPNYGYTF	TGCAGCGTTGAAAGACCTAACTATGGCTACACCTTC
TRBV19	NA	TRBJ2-2	NA	CASSIGPRAGELFF	TGTGCCAGTAGTATCGGGCCCCGGGCCGGGGAGCTGTTTTTT
TRBV11-3	NA	TRBJ2-2	NA	CASSIGPGPTGELFF	TGTGCCAGCAGCATTGGGCCAGGGCCAACCGGGGAGCTGTTTTTT
TRBV20-1	NA	TRBJ1-4	NA	CSASTGPNEKLFF	TGCAGTGCATCGACAGGCCCTAATGAAAAACTGTTTTTT
TRBV5-1	NA	TRBJ2-3	NA	CASNQASSTDTQYF	TGCGCCAGCAATCAGGCCTCTAGCACAGATACGCAGTATTTT
TRBV6-1	NA	TRBJ2-3	TRBD1	CASSPRQGPHHTDTQYF	TGTGCCAGCAGTCCCCGACAGGGCCCGCACCACACAGATACGCAGTATTTT
TRBV12-3/TRBV12-4	many	TRBJ2-1	TRBD1	CASSLAGQGAYNEQFF	TGTGCCAGCAGTTTAGCCGGACAGGGAGCTTACAATGAGCAGTTCTTC
TRBV5-1	NA	TRBJ2-5	TRBD1	CASNSGDRQETQYF	TGCGCCAGCAACTCAGGGGACAGACAAGAGACCCAGTACTTC
TRBV27	NA	TRBJ1-4	NA	CASCLTGRLGEKLFF	TGTGCCAGCTGCCTTACAGGGCGGCTGGGGGAAAAACTGTTTTTT
TRBV7-2	NA	TRBJ2-1	NA	CASSLLRYNEQFF	TGTGCCAGCAGCTTACTCAGGTACAATGAGCAGTTCTTC
TRBV29-1	many	TRBJ1-1	NA	CSVGGAPATEAFF	TGCAGCGTGGGAGGGGCACCCGCAACTGAAGCTTTCTTT
TRBV19	once	TRBJ2-7	NA	CASFPQQYF	TGTGCCAGTTTTCCACAGCAGTACTTC
TRBV20-1	NA	TRBJ2-7	TRBD2	CSARTSDSYEQYF	TGCAGTGCAAGGACTAGCGACTCCTACGAGCAGTACTTC
TRBV6-6	NA	TRBJ2-7	NA	CASSPFRGEQYF	TGTGCCAGCAGCCCTTTTCGGGGTGAGCAGTACTTC
TRBV20-1	few	TRBJ2-3	TRBD2	CSARDLAGVHTQYF	TGCAGTGCTAGAGATCTAGCGGGAGTACATACGCAGTATTTT
TRBV20-1	few	TRBJ1-3	NA	CSASPRDNRNTIYF	TGCAGTGCTAGCCCCCGGGACAATCGGAACACCATATATTTT
TRBV5-1	few	TRBJ2-3	NA	CASSLAGQSWTDTQYF	TGCGCCAGCAGCTTGGCCGGACAGTCTTGGACAGATACGCAGTATTTT
TRBV6-1	NA	TRBJ2-1	TRBD2	CASNGKRGGFNEQFF	TGTGCCAGCAACGGGAAGCGGGGGGGCTTTAATGAGCAGTTCTTC
TRBV7-9	NA	TRBJ2-3	NA	CASRNNWQASTDTQYF	TGTGCCAGCAGGAACAATTGGCAGGCGAGCACAGATACGCAGTATTTT
TRBV24-1	few	TRBJ2-1	NA	CATSGRGEQFF	TGTGCCACCAGTGGCAGGGGTGAGCAGTTCTTC
TRBV4-3	few	TRBJ2-3	TRBD2	CASSSRGDGPATDTQYF	TGCGCCAGCAGCTCCCGGGGGGACGGCCCCGCCACAGATACGCAGTATTTT
TRBV2	few	TRBJ2-1	TRBD2	CASSPTSGSGNEQFF	TGTGCCAGCAGTCCGACTAGCGGGAGTGGTAATGAGCAGTTCTTC
TRBV5-1	NA	TRBJ2-7	NA	CASAPQEKGKQYF	TGCGCCAGCGCCCCACAGGAAAAGGGGAAGCAGTACTTC
TRBV29-1	NA	TRBJ2-3	NA	CSGGGAERTDTQYF	TGCAGCGGAGGAGGGGCAGAACGCACAGATACGCAGTATTTT
TRBV20-1	many	TRBJ2-5	NA	CSALAGGGGETQYF	TGCAGTGCCCTGGCTGGAGGGGGCGGCGAGACCCAGTACTTC
TRBV7-9	few	TRBJ2-5	TRBD1	CASSLGQGVETQYF	TGTGCCAGCAGTTTGGGACAGGGGGTAGAGACCCAGTACTTC
TRBV20-1	many	TRBJ2-3	TRBD2	CSARRLAEVADTQYF	TGCAGTGCTAGAAGACTAGCGGAAGTTGCAGATACGCAGTATTTT
TRBV7-2	many	TRBJ1-2	NA	CASSLDGGLRGGYTF	TGTGCCAGCAGCTTAGATGGGGGGCTTAGGGGTGGCTACACCTTC
TRBV20-1	many	TRBJ2-3	NA	CSAPDSFTDTQYF	TGCAGTGCCCCGGACAGCTTCACAGATACGCAGTATTTT
TRBV18	NA	TRBJ1-2	NA	CASSPSGGPNYGYTF	TGTGCCAGCTCACCGTCCGGTGGTCCTAACTATGGCTACACCTTC
TRBV6-1	many	TRBJ2-3	TRBD2	CASRTGTSGGTQYF	TGTGCCAGCAGAACCGGGACTAGCGGGGGCACGCAGTATTTT
TRBV28	NA	TRBJ2-6	NA	CASSFHPGANVLTF	TGTGCCAGCAGTTTCCATCCCGGGGCCAACGTCCTGACTTTC
TRBV12-3/TRBV12-4	many	TRBJ1-5	TRBD1	CASRSGGRNQPQHF	TGTGCCAGCAGATCAGGGGGCAGGAATCAGCCCCAGCATTTT
TRBV28	NA	TRBJ1-1	NA	CASRLGGVGNTEAFF	TGTGCCAGCAGATTAGGGGGGGTCGGGAACACTGAAGCTTTCTTT
TRBV2	few	TRBJ2-2	TRBD1	CASGGQGTTGELFF	TGTGCCAGCGGGGGACAGGGAACCACCGGGGAGCTGTTTTTT
TRBV3-1	many	TRBJ2-1	TRBD2	CASSPPSGSYNEQFF	TGTGCCAGCAGCCCTCCTAGCGGTTCCTACAATGAGCAGTTCTTC
TRBV7-2	NA	TRBJ2-1	NA	CASSRRRDSYNEQFF	TGTGCCAGCAGCCGAAGGAGGGACTCCTACAATGAGCAGTTCTTC
TRBV5-1	NA	TRBJ2-7	TRBD2	CASSRGTSGGRYEQYF	TGCGCCAGCAGCCGGGGGACTAGCGGGGGTCGCTACGAGCAGTACTTC
TRBV20-1	few	TRBJ2-3	TRBD2	CTGRVGGASDTQYF	TGCACCGGGCGGGTCGGGGGGGCCTCAGATACGCAGTATTTT
TRBV20-1	NA	TRBJ1-2	NA	CSQTAGWDGYTF	TGCAGCCAAACGGCAGGGTGGGATGGCTACACCTTC
TRBV25-1	NA	TRBJ2-7	NA	CASLAAYEQYF	TGTGCCAGCCTCGCGGCCTACGAGCAGTACTTC
TRBV4-2	NA	TRBJ1-5	NA	CASSQEAQGRGNQPQHF	TGTGCCAGCAGCCAAGAGGCACAGGGAAGAGGCAATCAGCCCCAGCATTTT
TRBV6-2/TRBV6-3	NA	TRBJ1-6	NA	CASKPGVHSPLHF	TGTGCCAGCAAGCCAGGGGTTCATTCACCCCTCCACTTT
TRBV5-1	few	TRBJ2-2	TRBD2	CASRAGTSGNTGELFF	TGCGCCAGCAGGGCCGGGACTAGCGGGAACACCGGGGAGCTGTTTTTT
TRBV15	few	TRBJ2-2	NA	CATSRRDGELFF	TGTGCCACCAGCAGGAGGGACGGGGAGCTGTTTTTT
TRBV18	few	TRBJ2-3	NA	CASSSGPNTDTQYF	TGTGCCAGCTCATCGGGACCCAACACAGATACGCAGTATTTT
TRBV5-1	NA	TRBJ2-3	TRBD1	CASSLGQVVADTQYF	TGCGCCAGCAGCCTGGGACAGGTTGTGGCAGATACGCAGTATTTT
TRBV3-1	few	TRBJ2-3	NA	CASSQRRRDTTDTQYF	TGTGCCAGCAGCCAACGCCGACGTGACACTACAGATACGCAGTATTTT
TRBV5-5	NA	TRBJ1-2	TRBD1	CASSLSTNRGSWGCTF	TGTGCCAGCAGCTTGAGTACGAACAGGGGTTCTTGGGGCTGCACCTTC
TRBV11-2	NA	TRBJ1-1	TRBD1	CASSLGWTGDTEAFF	TGTGCCAGCAGCTTAGGGTGGACAGGGGACACTGAAGCTTTCTTT
TRBV25-1	few	TRBJ1-4	NA	CASKDRRANEKLFF	TGTGCCAGCAAAGACAGGCGGGCTAATGAAAAACTGTTTTTT
TRBV4-3	few	TRBJ2-2	TRBD1	CASSHPRVGTGMTGELFF	TGCGCCAGCAGCCACCCGAGGGTCGGGACAGGGATGACCGGGGAGCTGTTTTTT
TRBV6-1	NA	TRBJ1-5	NA	CASSPDTNQPQHF	TGTGCCAGCAGCCCGGACACTAATCAGCCCCAGCATTTT
TRBV12-3/TRBV12-4	few	TRBJ2-1	TRBD2	CASSLGLAGFYEQFF	TGTGCCAGCAGTTTAGGGCTAGCGGGTTTCTATGAGCAGTTCTTC
TRBV5-6	few	TRBJ2-2	NA	CASSFSRTGELFF	TGTGCCAGCAGCTTTTCCCGAACCGGGGAGCTGTTTTTT
TRBV10-3	few	TRBJ1-6	NA	CAISERRGQNSPLHF	TGTGCCATCAGTGAGAGGAGGGGTCAGAATTCACCCCTCCACTTT
TRBV12-3/TRBV12-4	many	TRBJ2-3	TRBD1	CASSYQGATDTQYF	TGTGCCAGCAGTTACCAGGGGGCAACAGATACGCAGTATTTT
TRBV10-3	few	TRBJ2-1	NA	CAISESARFVNNEQFF	TGTGCCATCAGTGAGTCGGCCAGGTTTGTGAACAATGAGCAGTTCTTC
TRBV29-1	many	TRBJ2-3	TRBD1	CSVAGQVTDTQYF	TGCAGCGTTGCAGGACAGGTCACAGATACGCAGTATTTT